This T cell receptor (beta chain) stems from a study of OX40 agonist ivuxolimab in advanced cancers. Study at large: People who had prior anti-PD-1, anti-PD-L1 or anti-CTLA-4 therapy could take part, and roughly 40% had some. Study conclusions and caveats: At 0.1 to 3.0 mg/kg and by week 6, clonal expansion occurred in CD4+ and CD8+ blood T cells.

With respect to this clone: No antigen is known for it.

Only in-frame clones appear in the TCRdb table, and some are missing; sequencing was by immunoSEQ multiplex PCR. The sample yields 95,000 to 150,000 clones, around 92% seen once. The CDR3 has 13 amino acids. Germline loops: CDR1 LNHNV, CDR2 YYDKDF (reference sequence). V lost 5 bases to trimming and J lost 7 bases, with 14 bases between them. The chain links TRBV15 to TRBJ1-1; D might be TRBD1 (6 bases). The material sequenced was CD4+ or CD8+ T cells sorted from blood, taken in a trial of the OX40 agonist ivuxolimab. This receptor was taken from an adult with an advanced solid tumor such as melanoma, head and neck, liver or kidney cancer. This chain's CDR3 is CATSSRSRGEAFF. The CDR3 DNA reads as TGTGCCACCAGCTCCAGGTCCAGGGGTGAAGCTTTCTTT. The full variable domain, in which reference TRBV15 and TRBJ1-1 provide the parts outside the CDR3, is DAMVIQNPRYQVTQFGKPVTLSCSQTLNHNVMYWYQQKSSQAPKLLFHYYDKDFNNEADTPDNFQSRRPNTSFCFLDIRSPGLGDTAMYLCATSSRSRGEAFFGQGTRLTVV.